Following are 12 T cell receptor beta chains from one sample sequenced in a study of blood T cells in healthy people across ages. Using a J-beta primer mix together with a sample-barcoded 5' primer, a second PCR was run for roughly 7 to 11 cycles. Via MiXCR, TCRdb re-called the 5' RACE reads, giving one row per CDR3 protein. The repertoire holds under 1 million distinct CDR3 sequences, roughly 44% seen once, with approximately 19% in the top ten. Sequencing was done on a sample of blood. Source of these receptors: a man between 60 and 75 years old in good health.

The V call is TRBV15, the J call TRBJ2-4; the D is unclear. The DNA end is a closer match to TRBJ2-7, so the J assignment may be wrong. The CDR3 sequence is 15 residues long. CDR1 and CDR2 (germline): LNHNV, YYDKDF (reference sequence). CDR3 sequence (DNA): TGTGCCACCAGCCCACGACTCTGGGGTCCCTACGAGCAGTACTTC. Translating gives CATSPRLWGPYEQYF.

The CDR3 DNA follows: TGTGCCAGCAGCCCTTCAGGCTGGGAGACCCAGTACTTC. It yields the protein CASSPSGWETQYF. The chain couples TRBV9 to TRBJ2-7; D gene ambiguous. The J call could be wrong; TRBJ2-5 is a better fit for the DNA end. This CDR3 has 13 amino acids. Germline-derived CDR1 and CDR2 are SGDLS and YYNGEE.

This clonotype was counted a few times. V is TRBV9 and J is TRBJ2-1; TRBD1 or TRBD2 may be the D gene (6 bases each). CDR3 length equals 16 residues. The V gene lost 3 bases and the J gene lost 3 bases, with 16 bases spanning the gap. Germline CDR1 is SGDLS and CDR2 is YYNGEE. The DNA for the CDR3 is TGTGCCAGCAGCGCCCGTGGGGGGCTAAACTACAATGAGCAGTTCTTC. Amino acids: CASSARGGLNYNEQFF.

This clonotype was observed a few times. The V and J genes are TRBV7-2 and TRBJ2-5, with D uncertain. The germline gives CDR1 SGHTA, CDR2 FQGNSA. The ends were cut back, 5 bases at V and 0 bases at J, with 13 bases in the middle. CDR3 length: 15 residues. The CDR3 DNA is TGTGCCAGCAGCCGCCGGCCCCTGTACCAAGAGACCCAGTACTTC. Translated, it gives CASSRRPLYQETQYF. The variable domain in full, completed from reference TRBV7-2 and TRBJ2-5, reads GAGVSQSPSNKVTEKGKDVELRCDPISGHTALYWYRQSLGQGLEFLIYFQGNSAPDKSGLPSDRFSAERTGGSVSTLTIQRTQQEDSAVYLCASSRRPLYQETQYFGPGTRLLVL.

The rearrangement joins TRBV6-2 or TRBV6-3 to TRBJ2-1, with 11 bases aligning to TRBD2. Germline V gene lookup returns CDR1 MNHEY and CDR2 SVGEGT. V lost 7 bases to trimming and J lost 6 bases; unmatched junction nucleotides: 11. The CDR3 extends over 16 amino acids. The CDR3 sequence is CASNPIRTSGLNEQFF. The CDR3 DNA sequence: TGTGCCAGCAACCCAATAAGGACTAGCGGGCTCAATGAGCAGTTCTTC.

This clonotype came up many times. A much bigger clone sits one base away, suggesting this may be a read error. The chain carries TRBV20-1 and TRBJ2-1; D tentatively fits TRBD1 or TRBD2 (7 bases each). Germline CDR1 reads DFQATT; CDR2 reads SNEGSKA (reference sequence). Trimming removed 5 bases from V and 7 bases from J, with 24 bases in between. The CDR3 sequence is 16 residues long. CDR3 DNA sequence: TGCAGTGCTGTACCCAGGACAGGTACTAGCGATAATGAGCAGTTCTTC. It codes for CSAVPRTGTSDNEQFF.

This clonotype has only a few counts. This sequence joins TRBV15 and TRBJ2-7; 11 nucleotides agree with TRBD2. The J call is doubtful: the DNA matches TRBJ2-5 better. CDR1 and CDR2 (germline): LNHNV, YYDKDF (reference sequence). The CDR3 contains 16 residues. This CDR3 is CATSKAPGLAEETQYF. CDR3 nucleotide sequence: TGTGCCACCAGCAAAGCACCGGGACTAGCGGAAGAGACCCAGTACTTC.

This clonotype appeared a single time. The chain employs TRBV20-1 and TRBJ2-3; possibly TRBD1 or TRBD2 for D (5 bases each). Per germline, CDR1 DFQATT and CDR2 SNEGSKA (reference sequence). V dropped 6 bases and J dropped 6 bases, with 16 bases sitting between them. The CDR3 consists of 13 residues. CDR3 DNA sequence: TGCAGTGCCATTACCGGGGCCCACGATACGCAGTATTTT. Amino acids: CSAITGAHDTQYF.

The V call is TRBV7-2, the J call TRBJ1-6; no clear D. The CDR3 length is 17 residues. The V and J ends lost 4 bases and 5 bases respectively, with 18 bases between them. Germline CDR1 reads SGHTA; CDR2 reads FQGNSA. The CDR3: CASSYTASRVNNSPLHF. Written as DNA, the CDR3 is TGTGCCAGCAGCTATACAGCTTCGAGAGTTAATAATTCACCCCTCCACTTT.

The chain couples TRBV5-1 to TRBJ2-7; 8 bases match TRBD1. V lost 0 bases and J lost 6; bases outside the gene matches: 5. This CDR3 is built from 14 residues. Germline V CDR1 and CDR2: SGHRS, YFSETQ. For the CDR3, the DNA is TGCGCCAGCAGCTTGGGGCAGGGGGCTCTCGAGCAGTACTTC. This translates into CASSLGQGALEQYF.

The chain joins TRBV20-1 to TRBJ1-6; D gene unclear. The CDR3 runs 15 residues. Germline V gives CDR1 DFQATT, CDR2 SNEGSKA (reference sequence). V lost 0 bases and J lost 6, with 12 bases in between. The CDR3 sequence is CSARDMGRSNSPLHF. CDR3 in DNA: TGCAGTGCTAGAGATATGGGCAGAAGTAATTCACCCCTCCACTTT.

This clonotype has a handful of counts. The chain couples TRBV7-3 to TRBJ2-1, with 9 bases lining up with TRBD1. The CDR3 is made up of 13 amino acids. Germline V lookup: CDR1 SGHTA, CDR2 FQGTGA. Unmatched junction bases numbered 3, after V lost 5 bases and J lost 7 bases. The CDR3 protein is CASSHGTGNEQFF. The CDR3 nucleotides read TGTGCCAGCAGCCACGGGACAGGGAATGAGCAGTTCTTC.